Shown below are 10 T cell receptor beta chains from a single sample sequenced in a study of cytomegalovirus exposure and HLA in healthy donors. Repertoires were generated with immunoSEQ multiplex PCR, while TCRdb's copy carries only in-frame clones and drops some. The sample lists 130,000 to 150,000 clones; less than 90% were seen once. Sequences were obtained from PBMCs. These receptors all come from a man younger than 35 in good health and CMV-seronegative.

The chain combines TRBV5-1 with TRBJ2-2; TRBD2 agrees at 9 bases. This CDR3 has 17 residues. The germline V gene encodes CDR1 SGHRS and CDR2 YFSETQ. Losses at the gene ends were 3 bases for V and 6 bases for J; bases not matched to a gene: 12. The CDR3 loop is CASSSPKGGGVAGELFF. The CDR3, as DNA: TGCGCCAGCAGCTCCCCCAAAGGCGGGGGGGTAGCCGGGGAGCTGTTTTTT.

The chain carries TRBV28 and TRBJ1-2; tentative D call: TRBD1 (6 bases). The CDR3 consists of 13 residues. Germline CDR1 reads MDHEN; CDR2 reads SYDVKM. V was pared by 3 bases and J by 6 bases, with 11 bases between. CDR3 in DNA: TGTGCCAGCAGTTTCAGGGGTATTCATGGCTACACCTTC. This codes for CASSFRGIHGYTF.

This rearrangement joins TRBV18 to TRBJ1-4, with D hard to call. There are 14 residues in the CDR3. Trimming pared 8 bases from V and 3 bases from J, leaving 13 bases between. CDR1 and CDR2 (germline): KGHSH, LQKENI. This CDR3 is CASKPQEANEKLFF. CDR3 bases: TGTGCCAGCAAACCCCAGGAAGCTAATGAAAAACTGTTTTTT. The variable domain in full, with the rest retrieved from reference TRBV18 and TRBJ1-4, is NAGVMQNPRHLVRRRGQEARLRCSPMKGHSHVYWYRQLPEEGLKFMVYLQKENIIDESGMPKERFSAEFPKEGPSILRIQQVVRGDSAAYFCASKPQEANEKLFFGSGTQLSVL.

The chain has TRBV18 and TRBJ1-5; tentatively, D is TRBD1 (5 bases). Trimming stripped 6 bases from V and 0 bases from J, with 15 bases between. The length of the CDR3 is 16 residues. The germline V gene encodes CDR1 KGHSH and CDR2 LQKENI. CDR3 protein: CASSPMGGASNQPQHF. CDR3 sequence (DNA): TGTGCCAGCTCCCCCATGGGAGGGGCTAGCAATCAGCCCCAGCATTTT.

V is TRBV19 and J is TRBJ2-7, with 9 nucleotides matching TRBD1. Germline values: CDR1 LNHDA, CDR2 SQIVND (reference sequence). Trimming removed 5 bases from V and 1 base from J; junction bases left unmatched: 9. The CDR3 contains 16 residues. The CDR3 loop reads CASSRTGTGISYEQYF. The CDR3 DNA follows: TGTGCCAGTAGTCGTACCGGGACAGGGATTTCCTACGAGCAGTACTTC.

This clone was observed a few times. J is TRBJ2-5 and V is TRBV28; D ambiguous. Between the trimmed V and J ends, which lost 3 bases and 2 bases, there was a span of 13 bases. Germline CDR1 reads MDHEN; CDR2 reads SYDVKM. The CDR3 runs 15 residues. CDR3 nucleotide sequence: TGTGCCAGCAGTTTCTTAGAGACTGATCAAGAGACCCAGTACTTC. It yields the protein CASSFLETDQETQYF.

The V call is TRBV13, the J call TRBJ1-2, with a tentative D call TRBD1 (6 bases). Germline assignment: CDR1 PRHDT and CDR2 FYEKMQ (reference sequence). This CDR3 contains 14 residues. The V end lost 5 bases, the J end lost 0 bases, and 10 bases lay between the germline ends. This chain's CDR3 is CASSEDSTNYGYTF. DNA of the CDR3: TGTGCCAGCAGCGAGGACAGTACTAACTATGGCTACACCTTC.

This clone was seen once. The CDR3 sequence is CASNPSTGTSSEAFF. The CDR3, as DNA: TGTGCCAGCAATCCTTCGACAGGGACCTCTTCTGAAGCTTTCTTT. The chain joins TRBV2 to TRBJ1-1; 7 bases agree with TRBD1. The V gene's germline CDR1 is SNHLY and CDR2 FYNNEI. Trimming removed 7 bases from V and 6 bases from J; junction bases left unmatched: 14. The CDR3 extends over 15 amino acids.

The chain employs TRBV5-4 and TRBJ1-1; 9 nucleotides agree with TRBD1. Looked up from germline, CDR1 is SGHNT and CDR2 is YYREEE (reference sequence). This CDR3 spans 16 amino acids. The J segment lost 1 base and the V segment lost 2 bases, leaving 6 bases of the junction unmatched. The CDR3 region is CASSLGPGQGNTEAFF. The CDR3 region has the DNA TGTGCCAGCAGCTTAGGCCCGGGACAGGGGAACACTGAAGCTTTCTTT.

The rearrangement links TRBV6-5 to TRBJ1-3; the D is unclear. CDR1 is MNHEY, CDR2 SVGAGI, per germline. The ends were cut back, 4 bases at V and 7 bases at J, with 14 bases in the middle. This CDR3 has 14 residues. CDR3 nucleotide sequence: TGTGCCAGCAGTTCGCGAGTCGATTCGAACACCATATATTTT. It yields the protein CASSSRVDSNTIYF.